This paragraph covers one T cell receptor beta chain sequence. No antigen is known for it. This entry belongs to a study of cytomegalovirus exposure and HLA in healthy donors. The PCR made use of 60 Vbeta and 13 Jbeta primers. Repertoires were generated with immunoSEQ multiplex PCR, while TCRdb's copy carries only in-frame clones and drops some. The table has roughly 110,000 clones, roughly two thirds seen once. V dropped 4 bases and J dropped 5 bases, with 17 bases sitting between them. Germline CDR1 reads LNHDA; CDR2 reads SQIVND (reference sequence). The CDR3 loop spans 15 amino acids. The study, taken as a whole, reports: A few chains tied to CMV proved CMV antigen-specific in vitro. HLA allele associations emerged for under 20,000 TCR beta sequences in a later analysis, at 0.05 false discovery rate.

This chain uses TRBV19 with TRBJ1-1; TRBD1 might be the D (6 bases). The TCR was taken from a female donor in good health and CMV-seronegative. Sequenced: PBMCs. Here the CDR3 reads CASSTRQAEGTEAFF. Here the CDR3 DNA reads TGTGCCAGTAGTACCCGACAGGCCGAGGGGACTGAAGCTTTCTTT.